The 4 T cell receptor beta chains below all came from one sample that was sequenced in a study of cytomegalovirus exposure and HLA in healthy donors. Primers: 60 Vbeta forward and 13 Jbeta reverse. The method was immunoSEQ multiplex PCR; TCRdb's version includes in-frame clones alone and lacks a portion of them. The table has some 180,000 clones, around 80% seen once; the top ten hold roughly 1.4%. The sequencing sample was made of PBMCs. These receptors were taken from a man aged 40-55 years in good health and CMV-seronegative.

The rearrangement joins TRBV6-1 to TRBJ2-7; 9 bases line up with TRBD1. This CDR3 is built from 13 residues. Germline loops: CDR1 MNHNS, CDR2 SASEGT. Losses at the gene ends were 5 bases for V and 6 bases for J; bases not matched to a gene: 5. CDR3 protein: CASSSGTGLEQYF. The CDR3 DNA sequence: TGTGCCAGCAGTTCCGGGACAGGGCTCGAGCAGTACTTC.

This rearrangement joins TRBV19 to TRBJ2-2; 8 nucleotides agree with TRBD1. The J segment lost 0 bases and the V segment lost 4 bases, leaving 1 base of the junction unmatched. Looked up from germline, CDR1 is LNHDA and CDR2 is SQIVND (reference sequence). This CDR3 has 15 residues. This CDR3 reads CASSKQGANTGELFF. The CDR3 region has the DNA TGTGCCAGTAGTAAACAGGGGGCGAACACCGGGGAGCTGTTTTTT.

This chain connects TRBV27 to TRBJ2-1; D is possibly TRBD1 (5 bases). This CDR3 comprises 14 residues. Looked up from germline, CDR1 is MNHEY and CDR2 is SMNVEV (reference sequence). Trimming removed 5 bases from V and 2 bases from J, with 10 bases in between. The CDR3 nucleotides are TGTGCCAGCAGTGATCCGACAGCCTACAATGAGCAGTTCTTC. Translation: CASSDPTAYNEQFF.

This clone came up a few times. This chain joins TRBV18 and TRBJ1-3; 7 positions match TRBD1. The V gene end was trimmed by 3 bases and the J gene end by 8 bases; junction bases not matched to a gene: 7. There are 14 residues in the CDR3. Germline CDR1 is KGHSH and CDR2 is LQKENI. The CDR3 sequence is CASSPAGTADTIYF. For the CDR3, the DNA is TGTGCCAGCTCACCCGCCGGGACAGCGGACACCATATATTTT.